This paragraph reports one T cell receptor beta chain. The antigen is undetermined. Sequencing targeted expressed TCRB transcripts, as all isolated RNA had been reverse transcribed. Mean read depth for naive, central memory and regulatory T cell samples was about 3.6 million reads. Using immunoSEQ multiplex PCR, the repertoire was profiled, and TCRdb retains in-frame clones only, with some absent. The repertoire holds some 160,000 clones, with roughly 9% as singletons. The CDR3 runs 10 residues. V lost 1 base to trimming and J lost 7 bases, with 4 bases between them. The germline gives CDR1 SQVTM, CDR2 ANQGSEA. These data are taken from a study of beta chain features in type 1 diabetes. Whole-study results and caveats: Across patients, naive, central memory and Treg TCRB repertoires exhibited apparently greater similarity than was observed across healthy donors. Type 1 diabetes patients had TCRB CDR3s that were shorter (moderately but significantly so) in all four CD4+ subsets. Short templates might get an advantage during PCR, and this would be equal in patients and controls.

Sequencing was done on a sample of central memory CD4+ T cells from blood. The origin of this receptor is a woman aged 30 to 39 with type 1 diabetes. The rearrangement links TRBV29-1 to TRBJ1-1; D remains unclear. Here the CDR3 reads CSVEASEAFF. For the CDR3, the DNA is TGCAGCGTTGAAGCCAGTGAAGCTTTCTTT. The entire variable domain, with the rest obtained from reference TRBV29-1 and TRBJ1-1, is as follows: SAVISQKPSRDICQRGTSLTIQCQVDSQVTMMFWYRQQPGQSLTLIATANQGSEATYESGFVIDKFPISRPNLTFSTLTVSNMSPEDSSIYLCSVEASEAFFGQGTRLTVV.